This T cell receptor (beta chain) was found in a study of blood T cell repertoires in COVID-19. For the study at large: Samples representing acute and convalescent COVID-19 were sourced from the United States, Italy and Spain. T cells, B-cell-depleted T cells, or PBMCs provided the cDNA or gDNA that served as material.

During active infection, Seattle patients enrolled and were then monitored through disease. The germline gives CDR1 SNHLY, CDR2 FYNNEI. V lost 1 base and J lost 0, with 6 bases in between. The CDR3 length is 15 residues. Clones were read by immunoSEQ multiplex PCR, and TCRdb kept only the in-frame ones, dropping some. The sample includes 350,000 to 500,000 clones, roughly 89% of them seen just once. Sequenced sample: peripheral blood. V and J are TRBV2 and TRBJ1-4; the D is unclear. This TCR was recovered from a man aged 18 to 35 with COVID-19, enrolled during active disease. CDR3 in DNA: TGTGCCAGCAGTGAAGAAACAGCAACTAATGAAAAACTGTTTTTT. This codes for CASSEETATNEKLFF.